This T cell receptor (beta chain) originates from a study of cytomegalovirus exposure and HLA in healthy donors. At the level of the study: The 90 to 150 validation repertoires used the same platform as the roughly 670 first-cohort repertoires (as reported by a later analysis).

Profiled with immunoSEQ multiplex PCR; TCRdb holds only in-frame clones, not every one. The table lists 45,000 to 65,000 clones, 75% to 90% of them singletons. Regarding the study as a whole: Some 150 TCR beta chains were listed as cytomegalovirus-associated.

Concerning this clone itself: Its cognate antigen is unknown.

J lost 7 bases, V lost 4 bases, and 5 bases had no gene match. CDR3 length: 16 amino acids. Looked up from germline, CDR1 is MNHNS and CDR2 is SASEGT. The sequencing sample was made of PBMCs. This TCR came from a woman between 18 and 29 years old in good health and CMV-seronegative. The J gene is TRBJ2-1, the V gene TRBV6-1; 15 bases match TRBD2. CDR3 nucleotides: TGTGCCAGCAGTGGGACTAGCGGGGGGGCGGGTAATGAGCAGTTCTTC. Translating it yields CASSGTSGGAGNEQFF.